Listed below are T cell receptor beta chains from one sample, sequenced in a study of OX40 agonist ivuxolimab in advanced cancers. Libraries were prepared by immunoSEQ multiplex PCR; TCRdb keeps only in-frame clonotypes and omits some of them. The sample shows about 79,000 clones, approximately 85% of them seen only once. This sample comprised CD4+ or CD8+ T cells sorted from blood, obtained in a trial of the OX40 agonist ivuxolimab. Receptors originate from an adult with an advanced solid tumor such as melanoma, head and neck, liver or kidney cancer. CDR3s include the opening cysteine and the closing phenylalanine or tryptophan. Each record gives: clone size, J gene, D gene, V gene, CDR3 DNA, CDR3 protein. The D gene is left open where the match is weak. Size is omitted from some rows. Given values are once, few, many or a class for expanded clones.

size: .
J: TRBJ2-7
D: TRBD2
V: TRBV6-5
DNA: TGTGCCAGCAGATACCCGGGACTAGCCGAGCAGTACTTC
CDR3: CASRYPGLAEQYF

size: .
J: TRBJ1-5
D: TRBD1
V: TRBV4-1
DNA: TGCGCCAGCAGCCAAGGGGGAAGGGGGCGGAGAGCTCAGCCCCAGCATTTT
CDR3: CASSQGGRGRRAQPQHF

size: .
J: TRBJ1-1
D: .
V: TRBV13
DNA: TGTGCCAGCAGCCTTGAGTCCGGAGCTTTCTTT
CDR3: CASSLESGAFF

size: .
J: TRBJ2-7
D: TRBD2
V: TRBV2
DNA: TGTGCCAGTTCGCGGGAGGCCTCTTACGAGCAGTACTTC
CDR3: CASSREASYEQYF

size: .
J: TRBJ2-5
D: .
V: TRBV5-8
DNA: TGTGCCAGCAGCTTGCAATTAACAGCAGGGCAAGAGACCCAGTACTTC
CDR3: CASSLQLTAGQETQYF

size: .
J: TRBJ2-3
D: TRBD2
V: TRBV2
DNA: TGTGCCAGCAGTGAAAAGGGGACTAGCGAAACAGATACGCAGTATTTT
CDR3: CASSEKGTSETDTQYF

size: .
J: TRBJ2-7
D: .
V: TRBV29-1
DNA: TGCAGCGTTGGGGCAGGGAGCAACGAGCAGTACTTC
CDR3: CSVGAGSNEQYF

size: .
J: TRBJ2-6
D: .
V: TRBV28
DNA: TGTGCCAGCAGACTCTCCGAGGGCTCTGGGGCCAACGTCCTGACTTTC
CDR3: CASRLSEGSGANVLTF

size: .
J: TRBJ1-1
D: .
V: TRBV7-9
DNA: TGTGCCAGCAGCAAGCCTGATGGGGAAGCTTTCTTT
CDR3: CASSKPDGEAFF

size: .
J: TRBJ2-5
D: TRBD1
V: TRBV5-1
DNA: TGCGCCAGCAGCTTGGCACCACAGGGGAAACCGTTCACTATCCCGTGGGAGACCCAGTACTTC
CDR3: CASSLAPQGKPFTIPWETQYF

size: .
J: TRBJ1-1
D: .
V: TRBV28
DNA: TGTGCCAGCAGTTCGACAGGAGATAACACTGAAGCTTTCTTT
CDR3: CASSSTGDNTEAFF

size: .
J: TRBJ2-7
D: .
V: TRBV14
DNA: TGTGCCAGCAGCCAACATGGCGGAGGGGGCTACGAGCAGTACTTC
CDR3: CASSQHGGGGYEQYF

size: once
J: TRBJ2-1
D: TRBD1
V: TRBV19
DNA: TGTGCCAGTAGCGGTCTCCCGGGACAGGGCCTGTGGGAGCAGTTCTTC
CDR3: CASSGLPGQGLWEQFF

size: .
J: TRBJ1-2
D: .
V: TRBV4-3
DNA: TGCGCCAGCAGCCAAGACAGGACTTATGGCTACACCTTC
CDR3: CASSQDRTYGYTF

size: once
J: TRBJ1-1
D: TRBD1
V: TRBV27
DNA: TGTGCCAGCAGTTCTAGGGACAGTTGGAACACTGAAGCTTTCTTT
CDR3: CASSSRDSWNTEAFF

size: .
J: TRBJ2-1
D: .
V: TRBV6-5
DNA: TGTGCCAGCAGTTACTCCCTGATGTCCTACAATGAGCAGTTCTTC
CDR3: CASSYSLMSYNEQFF

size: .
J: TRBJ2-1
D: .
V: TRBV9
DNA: TGTGCCAGCAGCGTGACGGGGGAGCAGTTCTTC
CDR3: CASSVTGEQFF

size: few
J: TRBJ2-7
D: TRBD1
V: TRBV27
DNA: TGTGCCAGCAGTTCGCGACCCAGAGCCAGGGGGACAGGGGCCTACGAGCAGTACTTC
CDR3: CASSSRPRARGTGAYEQYF

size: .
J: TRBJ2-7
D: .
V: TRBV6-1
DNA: TGTGCCAGCAAGCGCGAGCAGTACTTC
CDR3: CASKREQYF

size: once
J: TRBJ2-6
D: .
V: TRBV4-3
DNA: TGCGCCAGCAGCCAAGACAGTCTCTCTGGGGCCAACGTCCTGACTTTC
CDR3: CASSQDSLSGANVLTF

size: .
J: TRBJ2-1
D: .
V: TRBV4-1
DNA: TGCGCCAGCAGCCCATCTAGGGAGATCTCCTACAATGAGCAGTTCTTC
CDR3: CASSPSREISYNEQFF

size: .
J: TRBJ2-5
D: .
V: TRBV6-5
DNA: TGTGCCAGCAGGCAGGACTTGGGGGGAGTAGAGACCCAGTACTTC
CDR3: CASRQDLGGVETQYF

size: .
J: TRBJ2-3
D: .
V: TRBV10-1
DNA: TGCGCCAGCAGTGGGGGGGAGGATACGCAGTATTTT
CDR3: CASSGGEDTQYF

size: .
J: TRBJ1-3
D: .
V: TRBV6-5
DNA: TGTGCCAGCAGTGGGGTTGGAGCGGACACCATATATTTT
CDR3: CASSGVGADTIYF

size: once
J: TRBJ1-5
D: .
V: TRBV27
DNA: TGTGCCAGCCTCCAGGTAGTCACCAATCAGCCCCAGCATTTT
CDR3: CASLQVVTNQPQHF

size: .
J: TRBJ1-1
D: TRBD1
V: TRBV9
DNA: TGTGCCAGCAGCGTACTTACAGGGGACCCCACTGAAGCTTTCTTT
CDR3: CASSVLTGDPTEAFF

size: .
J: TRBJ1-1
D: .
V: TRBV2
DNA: TGTGCCAGCAGTTTCCCAGGGAGAGGCACTGAAGCTTTCTTT
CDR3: CASSFPGRGTEAFF

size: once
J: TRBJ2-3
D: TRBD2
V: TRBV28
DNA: TGTGCCAGCAGTTTGACTAGCCGCACAGATACGCAGTATTTT
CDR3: CASSLTSRTDTQYF

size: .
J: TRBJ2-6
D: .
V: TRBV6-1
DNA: TGTGCCGAGAAGTCGTCGGGGGCCAACGTCCTGACTTTC
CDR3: CAEKSSGANVLTF